The 29 T cell receptor beta chains below all came from one sample that was sequenced in a study of control samples from healthy donors and cancer patients. Sequenced by immunoSEQ multiplex PCR; TCRdb stores in-frame clones only, minus some. The profile shows around 81,000 clones, more than 80% of them singletons. The sample comprised blood. The receptors shown here come from a woman aged 30 to 39 in good health.

The chain links TRBV11-2 to TRBJ1-1; D remains ambiguous. The CDR3 length is 13 residues. Trimming left V 6 bases short and J 0 bases short, with 8 bases between. Germline V lookup: CDR1 SGHAT, CDR2 FQNNGV. The CDR3 is CASSRNMNTEAFF. CDR3 in DNA: TGTGCCAGCAGTAGGAACATGAACACTGAAGCTTTCTTT.

The chain joins TRBV7-6 to TRBJ1-3, with D possibly matching TRBD1 (5 bases). Per the germline V gene, CDR1 is SGHVS and CDR2 is FNYEAQ. The CDR3 has 15 amino acids. With 5 bases removed from V and 1 base from J, the gap between germline ends came to 12 bases. In nucleotides, the CDR3 is TGTGCCAGCAGCCGGGGACCCGGTTCTGGAAACACCATATATTTT. Encoded protein: CASSRGPGSGNTIYF. The whole variable domain, remainder taken from reference TRBV7-6 and TRBJ1-3, is GAGVSQSPRYKVTKRGQDVALRCDPISGHVSLYWYRQALGQGPEFLTYFNYEAQQDKSGLPNDRFSAERPEGSISTLTIQRTEQRDSAMYRCASSRGPGSGNTIYFGEGSWLTVV.

The V gene is TRBV9, the J gene TRBJ2-5; 8 bases match TRBD1. This CDR3 is built from 13 residues. V gave up 4 bases and J gave up 5 bases; unmatched junction bases: 4. Germline V gene lookup returns CDR1 SGDLS and CDR2 YYNGEE. The CDR3 sequence: CASSFRGLETQYF. The CDR3 DNA follows: TGTGCCAGCAGCTTCAGGGGGCTGGAGACCCAGTACTTC.

This chain links TRBV28 with TRBJ1-2, with 8 bases aligning to TRBD1. The CDR3 runs to 14 residues. The germline CDR1 and CDR2 sequences are MDHEN and SYDVKM. V shed 4 bases and J 7 bases; nucleotides not matched to a gene: 8. DNA for the CDR3: TGTGCCAGCAGTTGGGGACAGGCCGAGAGTGGCTACACCTTC. This translates into CASSWGQAESGYTF.

V gene TRBV4-1 combines with J gene TRBJ1-4; 9 positions agree with TRBD1. Unmatched junction bases numbered 4, after V lost 0 bases and J lost 8 bases. The CDR3 spans 15 residues. Germline loops: CDR1 MGHRA, CDR2 YSYEKL. The CDR3 loop is CASSQDHRGREKLFF. The DNA for the CDR3 is TGCGCCAGCAGCCAAGACCACAGGGGGCGCGAAAAACTGTTTTTT.

The rearrangement joins TRBV6-6 to TRBJ1-2; the match to TRBD1 covers 9 bases. Trimming took 2 bases from V and 8 from J; bases not matched to a gene: 9. CDR3 length: 15 amino acids. Germline values: CDR1 MNHNY, CDR2 SVGAGI (reference sequence). The DNA of the CDR3 is TGTGCCAGCAGTTACCGGGACAGGGAGGTCGGCGGCTACACCTTC. It is translated as CASSYRDREVGGYTF.

V and J are TRBV19 and TRBJ1-5, with TRBD1 as a possible D gene (6 bases). The V and J ends lost 5 bases and 2 bases respectively, with 13 bases between them. This CDR3 contains 15 residues. Per germline, CDR1 LNHDA and CDR2 SQIVND (reference sequence). CDR3: CASSEGGGRNQPQHF. The CDR3 DNA reads as TGTGCCAGTAGTGAAGGAGGGGGACGCAATCAGCCCCAGCATTTT.

The V gene is TRBV29-1, the J gene TRBJ2-1, with 12 bases aligning to TRBD2. The CDR3 totals 13 residues. Germline CDR1 SQVTM, CDR2 ANQGSEA. J lost 8 bases, V lost 6 bases, and 5 bases had no gene match. The CDR3 loop reads CSVRLAGVYEQFF. The CDR3 region has the DNA TGCAGCGTCAGACTAGCGGGAGTCTATGAGCAGTTCTTC.

This clone was recorded once. V and J are TRBV15 and TRBJ1-5; D is unclear. The CDR3 extends over 14 amino acids. From germline, CDR1 is LNHNV and CDR2 YYDKDF (reference sequence). V shed 3 bases and J shed 1 base, with 7 bases lying between them. The CDR3 nucleotides read TGTGCCACCAGCAGTTTGGGGAGCAATCAGCCCCAGCATTTT. Protein: CATSSLGSNQPQHF.

This clone occurred a few times. The chain joins TRBV3-1 (or the pseudogene TRBV3-2) to TRBJ2-6; TRBD1 aligns across 7 bases. Germline CDR1 LGHDT, CDR2 YNNKEL (reference sequence). The CDR3 has 17 amino acids. With V trimmed by 3 bases and J by 2 bases, 7 bases remained unmatched. The CDR3 region is CASSHPYRGAGANVLTF. The CDR3 region has the DNA TGTGCCAGCAGCCACCCATACAGGGGCGCTGGGGCCAACGTCCTGACTTTC.

V gene TRBV5-4 combines with J gene TRBJ2-6; D gene uncertain. Germline V gene data show CDR1 as SGHNT and CDR2 as YYREEE (reference sequence). Trimming stripped 2 bases from V and 1 base from J, with 4 bases between. This CDR3 has 14 amino acids. This CDR3 is CASSLASGANVLTF. In nucleotides, the CDR3 is TGTGCCAGCAGCTTAGCTTCTGGGGCCAACGTCCTGACTTTC.

The chain combines TRBV18 with TRBJ2-7; 7 bases line up with TRBD2. Germline V gene sequence: CDR1 KGHSH, CDR2 LQKENI. The trim removed 0 bases at V and 6 bases at J, leaving 5 bases unmatched. CDR3 size: 14 residues. In DNA form, the CDR3 reads TGTGCCAGCTCACCACCGTTGGGGAGGGGCGAGCAGTACTTC. It is translated as CASSPPLGRGEQYF.

The CDR3 loop reads CASSSYRDRVYEQYF. The CDR3 nucleotides are TGTGCCAGCAGCTCCTACCGGGACAGGGTCTACGAGCAGTACTTC. The V call is TRBV7-2, the J call TRBJ2-7; 9 positions match TRBD1. Trimming removed 4 bases from V and 3 bases from J; junction bases left unmatched: 7. CDR3 size: 15 residues. Germline loops: CDR1 SGHTA, CDR2 FQGNSA.

CDR3 sequence reads: CASMQAKAFF. DNA for the CDR3: TGTGCCAGCATGCAAGCAAAAGCTTTCTTT. V is TRBV6-5 and J is TRBJ1-1; D uncertain. CDR1 and CDR2 from the germline V gene are MNHEY and SVGAGI. The CDR3 loop spans 10 amino acids. V was trimmed by 7 bases and J by 9 bases, leaving 9 bases between them.

The V and J genes are TRBV14 and TRBJ2-3, with 16 bases aligning to TRBD2. This CDR3 comprises 20 residues. Germline trimming cut 4 bases from V and 1 base from J; bases unmatched to any gene: 11. Germline V gives CDR1 SGHDN, CDR2 FVKESK. For the CDR3, the DNA is TGTGCCAGCAGCCCACGCCCGGGACTAGCGGGGGGGGCTCGCACAGATACGCAGTATTTT. This sequence encodes CASSPRPGLAGGARTDTQYF.

This chain uses TRBV6-4 with TRBJ1-1; no reliable D call. Trimming removed 3 bases at V and 5 bases at J, with 13 bases between. Germline V lookup: CDR1 MRHNA, CDR2 SNTAGT. The CDR3 extends over 14 amino acids. In DNA, the CDR3 is TGTGCCAGCAGTGAACGAGAAGAAGGGACTGAAGCTTTCTTT. Translation: CASSEREEGTEAFF.

V and J are TRBV18 and TRBJ2-7; unclear D gene. The CDR3 totals 14 residues. The germline V gene has CDR1 KGHSH and CDR2 LQKENI. Between the trimmed V and J ends, which lost 3 bases and 6 bases, there was a span of 15 bases. CDR3 amino acids: CASSPAPAPGEQYF. The CDR3 DNA reads as TGTGCCAGCTCACCCGCGCCGGCCCCCGGCGAGCAGTACTTC.

The chain uses TRBV3-1 (or the pseudogene TRBV3-2) and TRBJ1-1; the D gene is possibly TRBD1 (5 bases). There are 15 residues in the CDR3. Germline V lookup: CDR1 LGHDT, CDR2 YNNKEL (reference sequence). With 2 bases removed from V and 5 bases from J, the gap between germline ends came to 15 bases. The CDR3 DNA reads as TGTGCCAGCAGCCAATCCTGGGGGAGGAAGACTGAAGCTTTCTTT. Translation gives CASSQSWGRKTEAFF.

The J gene is TRBJ2-7, the V gene TRBV11-3; 9 bases map to TRBD1. In germline, CDR1 is SGHNT, CDR2 YENEEA. The CDR3 totals 14 residues. V gave up 4 bases and J gave up 3 bases; unmatched junction bases: 4. CDR3 residues: CASSSMGQGYEQYF. For the CDR3, the DNA is TGTGCCAGCAGCTCAATGGGACAGGGCTACGAGCAGTACTTC.

The genes are TRBV19 and TRBJ2-7; D unresolved. The CDR3 runs to 16 residues. V was clipped by 4 bases and J by 3 bases, with 19 bases between them. Germline CDR1 LNHDA, CDR2 SQIVND (reference sequence). The CDR3: CASSKTGSLPFYEQYF. CDR3 DNA sequence: TGTGCCAGTAGTAAAACCGGGTCACTCCCCTTCTACGAGCAGTACTTC.

This sequence joins TRBV6-2 or TRBV6-3 and TRBJ2-7; 9 nucleotides match TRBD2. The CDR3 consists of 15 residues. After removal of 0 bases from V and 4 bases from J, the junction contained 4 bases not matched to a gene. Germline CDR1 is MNHEY and CDR2 is SVGEGT. CDR3 loop: CASSYSTSGFYEQYF. For the CDR3, the DNA is TGTGCCAGCAGTTACTCGACTAGCGGTTTTTACGAGCAGTACTTC.

CDR3: CASSFSGTGCYF. Here the CDR3 DNA reads TGTGCCAGCAGCTTCTCCGGGACAGGGTGTTATTTT. The V gene is TRBV7-9, the J gene TRBJ2-3, with 9 positions matching TRBD1. The CDR3 has 12 residues. V lost 3 bases and J lost 15; bases outside the gene matches: 7. Germline loops: CDR1 SEHNR, CDR2 FQNEAQ (reference sequence).

This chain connects TRBV11-1 to TRBJ1-2; D is ambiguous. The CDR3 is made up of 15 amino acids. V was trimmed by 3 bases and J by 0 bases, leaving 11 bases between them. The germline V gene encodes CDR1 SGHAT and CDR2 FQDESV (reference sequence). The CDR3 reads CASSFSGSANYGYTF. CDR3 in DNA: TGTGCCAGCAGCTTCAGCGGTTCAGCTAACTATGGCTACACCTTC. The variable domain in full, completed from reference TRBV11-1 and TRBJ1-2, reads EAEVAQSPRYKITEKSQAVAFWCDPISGHATLYWYRQILGQGPELLVQFQDESVVDDSQLPKDRFSAERLKGVDSTLKIQPAELGDSAMYLCASSFSGSANYGYTFGSGTRLTVV.

A note on this clone: Sequence at one end of the junction differs from germline and may be a read error. This chain joins TRBV7-7 and TRBJ2-2, with D tentatively TRBD2 (6 bases). Germline assignment: CDR1 SSHAT and CDR2 FNYEAQ (reference sequence). The CDR3 contains 16 residues. The CDR3 sequence: CASSGLGGANTGELFF. CDR3 DNA sequence: TGTGCTAGCAGCGGCCTCGGGGGAGCGAACACCGGGGAGCTGTTTTTT.

This clone was counted a single time. The rearrangement joins TRBV7-3 to TRBJ2-1; no clear D. Per germline, CDR1 SGHTA and CDR2 FQGTGA. The CDR3 consists of 15 residues. V shed 5 bases and J shed 6 bases, with 17 bases lying between them. The DNA of the CDR3 is TGTGCCAGCAGCAAAACCGTGGCGTTTCTCAATGAGCAGTTCTTC. As protein: CASSKTVAFLNEQFF.

The chain is built from TRBV5-1 and TRBJ1-1; 7 bases are shared with TRBD1. The V gene's germline CDR1 is SGHRS and CDR2 YFSETQ. The CDR3 extends over 15 amino acids. Trimming removed 0 bases from V and 0 bases from J; junction bases left unmatched: 2. DNA of the CDR3: TGCGCCAGCAGCTTGGGGACAGGCATGAACACTGAAGCTTTCTTT. Protein product: CASSLGTGMNTEAFF.

V usage is TRBV4-1 and J usage is TRBJ1-2; maybe TRBD1 (5 bases). V was pared by 3 bases and J by 2 bases, with 16 bases between. This CDR3 has 16 residues. CDR1 is MGHRA and CDR2 is YSYEKL in the germline V gene. CDR3 amino acids: CASSQVILAGNYGYTF. The CDR3 nucleotides read TGCGCCAGCAGCCAGGTCATATTGGCAGGGAACTATGGCTACACCTTC.

The chain uses TRBV5-1 and TRBJ2-7; D is perhaps TRBD1 (6 bases). Germline V CDR1 and CDR2: SGHRS, YFSETQ. V lost 1 base to trimming and J lost 0 bases, with 8 bases between them. The CDR3 length is 14 residues. As DNA, the CDR3 is TGCGCCAGCAGCTTGCAGGGGCACTCCTACGAGCAGTACTTC. Encoded protein: CASSLQGHSYEQYF.

V is TRBV6-5 and J is TRBJ2-7, with TRBD2 as a possible D gene (5 bases). Germline V gives CDR1 MNHEY, CDR2 SVGAGI. Trimming removed 8 bases from V and 3 bases from J, with 11 bases in between. This CDR3 comprises 12 residues. CDR3 in amino acids: CASEGDGYEQYF. CDR3 sequence (DNA): TGTGCCAGCGAGGGCGACGGCTACGAGCAGTACTTC.